These T cell receptor beta chains were read from a single sample in a study of Graves' ophthalmopathy and Graves' hyperthyroidism. One entry per CDR3 protein results from TCRdb running MiXCR on the multiplex PCR reads. Altogether 580,000 or so distinct CDR3 sequences are present, roughly 39% being singletons, with the ten largest covering about 4%. Sequenced: peripheral blood or thyroid tissue (not recorded which). The receptors were gathered from an adult man with Graves' hyperthyroidism. CDR3s include the opening cysteine and the closing phenylalanine or tryptophan. The order of the fields is V gene, D gene, clone size, J gene, CDR3 DNA, CDR3 protein. D genes are given only for firm matches. Only some rows state a clone size, as once, few, many or a class for expanded clones.

v_gene: TRBV29-1
d_gene: TRBD1
abundance: -
j_gene: TRBJ1-2
CDR3nt: TGCAGCAGTTCAGACAGGGGGCCCGGCTACACCTTC
CDR3aa: CSSSDRGPGYTF

v_gene: TRBV19
d_gene: -
abundance: -
j_gene: TRBJ2-3
CDR3nt: TGTGCCAGTAGTATATCCGGGTTGACAGATACGCAGTATTTT
CDR3aa: CASSISGLTDTQYF

v_gene: TRBV10-3
d_gene: -
abundance: few
j_gene: TRBJ2-1
CDR3nt: TGTGCCATCAGTCCTCTTTGGGGGTACAATGAGCAGTTCTTC
CDR3aa: CAISPLWGYNEQFF

v_gene: TRBV20-1
d_gene: TRBD2
abundance: -
j_gene: TRBJ2-3
CDR3nt: TGCAGTGCTAGGCGACTAGCGGGGGACCATTCTAGCACAGATACGCAGTATTTT
CDR3aa: CSARRLAGDHSSTDTQYF

v_gene: TRBV20-1
d_gene: TRBD1
abundance: many
j_gene: TRBJ2-5
CDR3nt: TGCAGTGCTAGAGAAGGGACAGGGGGGGAGAAGACCCAGTACTTC
CDR3aa: CSAREGTGGEKTQYF

v_gene: TRBV15
d_gene: -
abundance: -
j_gene: TRBJ2-7
CDR3nt: TGTGCCACCAGCAGTGAGTTATCGGCAGCAAACTACGAGCAGTACTTC
CDR3aa: CATSSELSAANYEQYF

v_gene: TRBV12-3/TRBV12-4
d_gene: -
abundance: -
j_gene: TRBJ1-4
CDR3nt: TGTGCCAGCGGGGGACTAGCGGACAGTGAAAAACTGTTTTTT
CDR3aa: CASGGLADSEKLFF

v_gene: TRBV20-1
d_gene: TRBD1
abundance: -
j_gene: TRBJ2-7
CDR3nt: TGCAGTGCTGGAGCGCTCGGGACAGCCTACGAGCAGTACTTC
CDR3aa: CSAGALGTAYEQYF

v_gene: TRBV5-1
d_gene: -
abundance: -
j_gene: TRBJ2-3
CDR3nt: TGCGCCAGCAGCGGCCGGGACATTAGCACAGATACGCAGTATTTT
CDR3aa: CASSGRDISTDTQYF

v_gene: TRBV6-1
d_gene: -
abundance: many
j_gene: TRBJ2-7
CDR3nt: TGTGCCAGCAGTGAAGCTAGGTCCAGTCAGAGCTCCTACGAGCAGTACTTC
CDR3aa: CASSEARSSQSSYEQYF